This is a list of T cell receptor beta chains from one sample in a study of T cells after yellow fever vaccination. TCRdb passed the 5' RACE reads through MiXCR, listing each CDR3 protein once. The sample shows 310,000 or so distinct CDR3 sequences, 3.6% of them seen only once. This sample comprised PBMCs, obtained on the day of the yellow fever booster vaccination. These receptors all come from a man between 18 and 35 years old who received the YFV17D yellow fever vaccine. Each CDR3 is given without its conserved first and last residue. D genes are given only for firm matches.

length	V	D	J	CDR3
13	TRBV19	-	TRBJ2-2	ASLPGQAGTGELF
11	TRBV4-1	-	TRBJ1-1	ASSQVDDTEAF
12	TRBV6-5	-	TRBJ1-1	ASSYSRGWTEAF
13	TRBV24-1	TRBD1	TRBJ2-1	ATSDVGDRGYEQF
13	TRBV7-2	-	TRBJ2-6	ASSYQGTGANVLT
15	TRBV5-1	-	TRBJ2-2	ASSLVVLGSDTGELF
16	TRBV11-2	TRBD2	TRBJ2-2	ASSSGLGGGQNTGELF
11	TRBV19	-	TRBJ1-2	ASSISGMYGYT
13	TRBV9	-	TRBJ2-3	ASSVEGSTLHTQY
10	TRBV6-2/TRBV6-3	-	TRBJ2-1	ASSYRIAEQF
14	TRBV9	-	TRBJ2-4	ASSSTETLAKNIQY
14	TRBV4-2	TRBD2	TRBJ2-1	ASSQGPSGGYNEQF
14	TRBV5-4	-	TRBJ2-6	ASSLDGLSGANVLT
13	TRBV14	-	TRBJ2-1	ASSQGRSSYNEQF
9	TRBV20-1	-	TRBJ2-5	SVLGGETQY
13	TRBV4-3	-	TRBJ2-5	ASSQDGGTKETQY
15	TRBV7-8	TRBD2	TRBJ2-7	ASSSRAGGGSSYEQY
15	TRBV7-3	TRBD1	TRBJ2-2	ASSLTPDRAYTGELF
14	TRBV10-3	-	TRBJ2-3	AISLGGRGGTDTQY
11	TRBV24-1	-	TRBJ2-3	ATSEGWTDTQY
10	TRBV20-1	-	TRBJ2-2	SPGQVTGELF
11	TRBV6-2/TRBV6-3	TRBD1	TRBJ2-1	ASSGDSYNEQF
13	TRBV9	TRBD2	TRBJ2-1	ASSPGTSSYNEQF
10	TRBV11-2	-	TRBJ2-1	ASSGENLEQF
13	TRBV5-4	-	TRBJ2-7	ASSLGGTAVYEQY
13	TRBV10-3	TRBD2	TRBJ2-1	AISPNSGGYNEQF
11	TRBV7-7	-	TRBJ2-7	ASSRLGGYEQY
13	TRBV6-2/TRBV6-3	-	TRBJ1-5	ASHPTGGTNQPQH
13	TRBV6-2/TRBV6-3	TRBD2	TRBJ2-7	ASSYLAGGPYEQY
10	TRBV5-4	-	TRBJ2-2	ASRPLAGELF
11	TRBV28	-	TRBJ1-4	ASRKGPNEKLF
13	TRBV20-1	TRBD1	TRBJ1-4	SARDRGQGAEKLF
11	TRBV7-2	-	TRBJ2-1	ASSLALSTEQF
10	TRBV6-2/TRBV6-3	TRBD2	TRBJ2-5	ASNSGGETQY
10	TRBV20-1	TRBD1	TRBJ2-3	SAFNRGDTQY
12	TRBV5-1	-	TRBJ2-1	ASSLVGIYNEQF
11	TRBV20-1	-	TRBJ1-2	SATTGTRGGYT
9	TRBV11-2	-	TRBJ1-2	ASSSSAGYT
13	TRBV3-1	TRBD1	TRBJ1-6	ASSQVYRGRSPLH
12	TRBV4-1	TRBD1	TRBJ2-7	ASSLDRGYYEQY
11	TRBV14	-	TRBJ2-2	ASSQVRTGELF
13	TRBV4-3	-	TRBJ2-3	ASSQGGASTDTQY
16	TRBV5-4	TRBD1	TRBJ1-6	ASSSRTGLSSYNSPLH
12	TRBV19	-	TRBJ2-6	ASNPGAGANVLT
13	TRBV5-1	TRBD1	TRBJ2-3	ASSSIRQGAATQY
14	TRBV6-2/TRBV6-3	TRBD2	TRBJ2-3	ASSYRGTSGTDTQY